The T cell receptor beta chain described here comes from a study of tumor-infiltrating lymphocytes in primary liver carcinoma. With a constant-region primer, TCR beta cDNA was made from approximately 520 ng of total RNA. It was through three nested multiplex PCR rounds of slightly modified ARM-PCR that TCR beta libraries arose. Amplification in the first two PCR rounds was performed using TRBV1-TRBV30 forward primers and a C-beta reverse primer for about 10 cycles each. TCRdb re-analysed the multiplex PCR reads in MiXCR, keeping a single row per CDR3 protein. The sample lists 45,000 or so distinct CDR3 sequences; around 72% were seen once. The CDR3 runs 17 residues. The V gene lost 5 bases and the J gene lost 7 bases, with 26 bases spanning the gap. Germline CDR1 is SEHNR and CDR2 is FQNEAQ (reference sequence). Unsorted bulk tissue (roughly 19-30 mg) underwent RNA and DNA co-extraction.

The clonotype was recovered from a man aged 35 to 55 with primary liver carcinoma and hepatitis B virus infection. V and J are TRBV7-9 and TRBJ1-1, with a tentative D call TRBD1 (6 bases). The sample comprised liver tumor tissue from sampling region 2. Subset specified: tumor region T2, inferior pole. The CDR3 protein is CASSPSGVRGPQSEAFF. CDR3 sequence (DNA): TGTGCCAGCAGCCCCAGCGGGGTCAGGGGCCCTCAAAGTGAAGCTTTCTTT. Full variable domain (rest looked up from reference TRBV7-9 and TRBJ1-1): DTGVSQNPRHKITKRGQNVTFRCDPISEHNRLYWYRQTLGQGPEFLTYFQNEAQLEKSRLLSDRFSAERPKGSFSTLEIQRTEQGDSAMYLCASSPSGVRGPQSEAFFGQGTRLTVV.